The TCR beta chain under discussion was sequenced for a study of cytomegalovirus exposure and HLA in healthy donors. Points from the study as a whole: A later analysis found TCR association rates differed by HLA locus, highest for DRB1 and lowest for HLA-C.

Donors had nominal health at sampling but likely had unrecorded immune exposures. Concerning this clone: Its antigen is currently unknown.

Vbeta (60) and Jbeta (13) primers were used in the PCR. Sequencing used immunoSEQ multiplex PCR; TCRdb keeps in-frame clones, though not all of them. The sample lists about 170,000 clones; around 77% were seen once. V was shortened by 7 bases and J by 0 bases, with 13 bases between the two germline ends. The CDR3 totals 14 residues. Germline-derived CDR1 and CDR2 are SGHRS and YFSETQ. Sequencing was performed on PBMCs. J is TRBJ1-2 and V is TRBV5-1, with a weak D call TRBD1 (6 bases). This TCR was sampled from a female donor in good health and CMV-seronegative. CDR3 sequence: CASGIGTPNYGYTF. The CDR3 DNA sequence: TGCGCCAGCGGCATCGGGACACCTAACTATGGCTACACCTTC.